This T cell receptor (beta chain) was observed in a study of T cells after yellow fever vaccination. Study-wide background: Fractions low in cell number were prepared with SMART-Seq v4 Ultra Low Input.

This clonotype showed up just a few times. Its antigen is unknown. 5'RACE template switching added a universal primer site and UMIs to TCR cDNA. Each CDR3 protein is one row after TCRdb ran MiXCR on the 5' RACE reads. Of hundreds of thousands of distinct CDR3 sequences in the sample, 3.6% were seen once. Per the germline V gene, CDR1 is MGHRA and CDR2 is YSYEKL. J was trimmed by 7 bases and V by 4 bases; bases with no gene match: 6. The CDR3 loop spans 15 amino acids. Study observations and caveats: Weaker in magnitude, the secondary response showed a faster peak on day 5 versus 15. Clones that expanded after primary vaccination mostly reappeared after the booster (96% CD4, 88% CD8).

The chain recombines TRBV4-1 with TRBJ1-6; 8 bases agree with TRBD1. The clonotype originates from a man between 18 and 29 years old who received the YFV17D yellow fever vaccine. Sequences were derived from PBMCs, sampled on the day of the yellow fever booster vaccination. The CDR3 nucleotides read TGCGCCAGCAGCCGAGATGGACAGGGCAATTCACCCCTCCACTTT. It codes for CASSRDGQGNSPLHF.